The 30 T cell receptor beta chains reported below all come from one sample, sequenced in a study of T cell responses to AZD1222 COVID-19 vaccine. Assay: immunoSEQ multiplex PCR; the TCRdb copy retains only in-frame clones and omits some. The sample contains approximately 170,000 clones, about 83% of which appear only once. Sample: peripheral blood, taken 28 days after the second AZD1222 dose. Receptors originate from an adult who received the AZD1222 COVID-19 vaccine.

J is TRBJ1-6 and V is TRBV7-6, with D unresolved. The V gene's germline CDR1 is SGHVS and CDR2 FNYEAQ. This CDR3 is 17 amino acids long. Trimming took 3 bases from V and 0 from J, leaving 12 bases between them. The CDR3 nucleotides are TGTGCCAGCAGCTTCCGGCCAGCGAGCTCCTATAATTCACCCCTCCACTTT. Its protein product is CASSFRPASSYNSPLHF.

The chain has TRBV12-3 or TRBV12-4 and TRBJ2-2; 8 nucleotides line up with TRBD1. Trimming took 6 bases from V and 7 from J; bases not matched to a gene: 4. CDR3 length equals 13 residues. The CDR3 nucleotides read TGTGCCAGCAGCAAAACAGGGGGCGGGGAGCTGTTTTTT. This encodes CASSKTGGGELFF.

The chain joins TRBV7-9 to TRBJ1-5; D is unclear. The CDR3 length is 14 residues. V was clipped by 5 bases and J by 1 base, with 9 bases between them. Per germline, CDR1 SEHNR and CDR2 FQNEAQ (reference sequence). The CDR3 DNA follows: TGTGCCAGCAGCCAAGCGGGGAGCAATCAGCCCCAGCATTTT. Amino acid sequence: CASSQAGSNQPQHF.

The chain recombines TRBV19 with TRBJ1-1; no firm D call. The V gene's germline CDR1 is LNHDA and CDR2 SQIVND (reference sequence). V was cut by 3 bases and J by 0 bases, with 11 bases left in between. CDR3 length: 15 residues. The CDR3 bases are TGTGCCAGTAGTATCCTAAACCCCATGAACACTGAAGCTTTCTTT. This gives the protein CASSILNPMNTEAFF.

As concerns this clone: This sample includes further DNA sequences coding for the same CDR3. The chain employs TRBV5-1 and TRBJ2-1; the D is unclear. The length of the CDR3 is 13 residues. Trimming left V 4 bases short and J 4 bases short, with 9 bases between. Germline V gene lookup returns CDR1 SGHRS and CDR2 YFSETQ. CDR3 loop: CASSTRSYNEQFF. The CDR3 DNA is TGCGCCAGCAGCACCCGATCTTACAATGAGCAGTTCTTC.

The V and J genes are TRBV3-1 (or the pseudogene TRBV3-2) and TRBJ2-7; the match to TRBD2 covers 10 bases. Germline V gene sequence: CDR1 LGHDT, CDR2 YNNKEL (reference sequence). Trimming took 2 bases from V and 3 from J; bases not matched to a gene: 4. This CDR3 is 15 amino acids long. The CDR3 sequence is CASSQNSGGNYEQYF. For the CDR3, the DNA is TGTGCCAGCAGCCAAAATAGCGGGGGGAACTACGAGCAGTACTTC.

This clone has only a few counts. The genes are TRBV6-2 or TRBV6-3 and TRBJ2-7; D not resolved. This CDR3 spans 13 amino acids. The germline gives CDR1 MNHEY, CDR2 SVGEGT. Trimming pared 5 bases from V and 5 bases from J, leaving 13 bases between. The CDR3 loop reads CASSGFEVHEQYF. The DNA for the CDR3 is TGTGCCAGCAGTGGATTCGAGGTCCACGAGCAGTACTTC.

V usage is TRBV27 and J usage is TRBJ2-3, with TRBD1 identical over 9 bases. This CDR3 is 14 amino acids long. The germline gives CDR1 MNHEY, CDR2 SMNVEV (reference sequence). The trim removed 6 bases at V and 6 bases at J, leaving 7 bases unmatched. CDR3 region: CASRGGGTGDTQYF. The CDR3, as DNA: TGTGCCAGCAGGGGTGGAGGGACAGGGGATACGCAGTATTTT.

The genes are TRBV4-2 and TRBJ2-7, with 10 positions matching TRBD1. CDR3 length: 17 amino acids. Germline V CDR1 and CDR2: LGHNA, YNFKEQ. With 0 bases clipped from V and 12 bases from J, the junction kept 17 bases outside the gene matches. The CDR3 region is CASSQEPWSGQGDPRYF. In DNA, the CDR3 is TGTGCCAGCAGCCAAGAACCGTGGTCTGGACAGGGGGATCCAAGGTACTTC.

The chain employs TRBV11-2 and TRBJ2-4; D possibly uses TRBD1 or TRBD2 (6 bases each). Trimming shortened V by 2 bases and J by 7 bases, and 15 bases separated the two germline ends. The germline gives CDR1 SGHAT, CDR2 FQNNGV. This CDR3 is 15 amino acids long. The DNA for the CDR3 is TGTGCCAGCAGCTTACAGTCTGGGGGGCTGAACATTCAGTACTTC. Translation: CASSLQSGGLNIQYF.

This chain connects TRBV4-1 to TRBJ1-1; D not certain. This CDR3 has 14 amino acids. Germline V gene sequence: CDR1 MGHRA, CDR2 YSYEKL. V shed 1 base and J shed 3 bases, with 9 bases lying between them. Here the CDR3 DNA reads TGCGCCAGCAGCCAAGCCGGAACCTACACTGAAGCTTTCTTT. Translation gives CASSQAGTYTEAFF.

The chain couples TRBV25-1 to TRBJ1-6; TRBD1 aligns across 8 bases. The V gene's germline CDR1 is MGHDK and CDR2 SYGVNS. The CDR3 consists of 14 residues. The V and J ends lost 5 bases and 9 bases, in that order; junction bases with no gene match: 6. The DNA for the CDR3 is TGTGCCAGCAGTTCGACAGGGGTGAGTTCACCCCTCCACTTT. Amino acid sequence: CASSSTGVSSPLHF.

This clone was observed a handful of times. The same CDR3 is also encoded by other DNA sequences in this sample. The rearrangement joins TRBV5-6 to TRBJ2-7, with D tentatively TRBD2 (5 bases). The length of the CDR3 is 12 residues. Looked up from germline, CDR1 is SGHDT and CDR2 is YYEEEE. With 4 bases removed from V and 6 bases from J, the gap between germline ends came to 11 bases. The CDR3 loop is CASSRGRGEQYF. The CDR3, as DNA: TGTGCCAGCAGCCGCGGTCGGGGCGAGCAGTACTTC.

The rearrangement links TRBV25-1 to TRBJ1-2, with 7 bases identical to TRBD1. This CDR3 region has 12 residues. The germline V gene encodes CDR1 MGHDK and CDR2 SYGVNS. The J segment lost 6 bases and the V segment lost 7 bases, leaving 5 bases of the junction unmatched. The CDR3 bases are TGTGCCAGCACCCAACAGGGGCATGGCTACACCTTC. Translating gives CASTQQGHGYTF.

Here the CDR3 DNA reads TGTGCCAGTAGACCCGCCGACAGGGGACCAGGCAATCAGCCCCAGCATTTT. It codes for CASRPADRGPGNQPQHF. This rearrangement joins TRBV19 to TRBJ1-5, with 8 bases matching TRBD1. The CDR3 extends over 17 amino acids. After removal of 6 bases from V and 2 bases from J, the junction contained 12 bases not matched to a gene. CDR1 LNHDA and CDR2 SQIVND come from the germline V gene (reference sequence).

V usage is TRBV11-2 and J usage is TRBJ2-7; no firm D call. V gave up 1 base and J gave up 2 bases, with 6 bases separating them. CDR1 and CDR2 (germline): SGHAT, FQNNGV. This CDR3 has 13 amino acids. CDR3 nucleotide sequence: TGTGCCAGCAGCTTAGCAGGCACCTACGAGCAGTACTTC. Residues: CASSLAGTYEQYF.

V and J are TRBV12-5 and TRBJ2-7; D gene unclear. Between the trimmed V and J ends, which lost 1 base and 7 bases, there was a span of 8 bases. The CDR3 length is 12 residues. The germline gives CDR1 LGHNT, CDR2 FRNRAP. In nucleotides, the CDR3 is TGTGCTAGTGGTTTGGGAAAGATAGAGCAGTACTTC. It is translated as CASGLGKIEQYF.

The chain joins TRBV4-1 to TRBJ1-1; D unresolved. The germline gives CDR1 MGHRA, CDR2 YSYEKL. The CDR3 is made up of 15 amino acids. Trimming removed 3 bases at V and 4 bases at J, with 15 bases between. The DNA for the CDR3 is TGCGCCAGCAGCCAGATGGTAATAGGGAGCACTGAAGCTTTCTTT. It codes for CASSQMVIGSTEAFF.

This chain links TRBV12-5 with TRBJ1-5; D is uncertain. The CDR3 covers 14 residues. The V end was cut by 2 bases, the J end by 4 bases, with 9 bases between. Germline V gives CDR1 LGHNT, CDR2 FRNRAP. The CDR3 loop reads CASGLISPNQPQHF. CDR3 nucleotides: TGTGCTAGTGGTTTGATCAGCCCAAATCAGCCCCAGCATTTT.

The V gene is TRBV6-2 or TRBV6-3, the J gene TRBJ1-1, with D possibly TRBD1 on 5 matching bases. This CDR3 is built from 12 residues. The V and J ends lost 5 bases and 6 bases respectively, with 10 bases between them. The germline gives CDR1 MNHEY, CDR2 SVGEGT. The CDR3 spells CASSLRQPEAFF. CDR3 DNA: TGTGCCAGCAGTCTCAGACAGCCTGAAGCTTTCTTT.

The gene calls are TRBV18 and TRBJ1-1; D is possibly TRBD1 (6 bases). Trimming left V 2 bases short and J 2 bases short, with 21 bases between. In germline, CDR1 is KGHSH, CDR2 LQKENI. CDR3 length equals 18 residues. The CDR3 region has the DNA TGTGCCAGCTCACCATGGGGGGCGGGCACGGACACAAACACTGAAGCTTTCTTT. Translation gives CASSPWGAGTDTNTEAFF.

The rearrangement links TRBV5-6 to TRBJ1-6; D not certain. CDR1 and CDR2 from the germline V gene are SGHDT and YYEEEE. The CDR3 consists of 14 residues. The germline V and J ends were trimmed by 0 bases and 5 bases, with 6 bases remaining between them. In DNA form, the CDR3 reads TGTGCCAGCAGCTTGGTGACGGATAATTCACCCCTCCACTTT. Amino acid sequence: CASSLVTDNSPLHF. The full variable domain, completed using reference TRBV5-6 and TRBJ1-6, is DAGVTQSPTHLIKTRGQQVTLRCSPKSGHDTVSWYQQALGQGPQFIFQYYEEEERQRGNFPDRFSGHQFPNYSSELNVNALLLGDSALYLCASSLVTDNSPLHFGNGTRLTVT.

This rearrangement joins TRBV11-2 to TRBJ1-1, with 9 bases identical to TRBD1. The CDR3 is 13 amino acids. Germline lookup yields CDR1 SGHAT and CDR2 FQNNGV. Trimming removed 5 bases from V and 8 bases from J; junction bases left unmatched: 6. Written as DNA, the CDR3 is TGTGCCAGCAGCCCGGGACAGGGATCCGAAGCTTTCTTT. It encodes CASSPGQGSEAFF.

V is TRBV5-1 and J is TRBJ1-5; perhaps TRBD1 as D (5 bases). V was pared by 2 bases and J by 5 bases, with 8 bases between. The germline gives CDR1 SGHRS, CDR2 YFSETQ. This CDR3 is built from 13 residues. Here the CDR3 reads CASSFDRYQPQHF. CDR3 in DNA: TGCGCCAGCAGCTTTGACAGATATCAGCCCCAGCATTTT.

The CDR3 is CASRNLDGQNGYTF. CDR3 nucleotides: TGTGCCAGTAGGAACCTGGACGGGCAAAATGGCTACACCTTC. The chain links TRBV19 to TRBJ1-2; no definite D call. Germline V lookup: CDR1 LNHDA, CDR2 SQIVND (reference sequence). V lost 6 bases, J lost 6 bases, and 17 bases lay in between. This CDR3 comprises 14 residues.

This rearrangement joins TRBV5-5 to TRBJ2-7; D call uncertain. Germline CDR1 is SGHKS and CDR2 is YYEKEE (reference sequence). This CDR3 is built from 12 residues. The V end lost 0 bases, the J end lost 3 bases, and 4 bases lay between the germline ends. The CDR3 sequence is CASSLGGYEQYF. The CDR3 DNA follows: TGTGCCAGCAGCTTGGGGGGCTACGAGCAGTACTTC.

The chain carries TRBV4-3 and TRBJ1-6; D is perhaps TRBD1 (5 bases). Trimming stripped 0 bases from V and 6 bases from J, with 9 bases between. This CDR3 has 15 residues. CDR1 is LGHNA, CDR2 YSLEER, per germline. The CDR3 nucleotides read TGCGCCAGCAGCCAAGACCAGGGTTTTAATTCACCCCTCCACTTT. Its translation: CASSQDQGFNSPLHF.

V and J are TRBV5-1 and TRBJ2-7; D remains ambiguous. The CDR3 length is 13 residues. Trimming pared 2 bases from V and 7 bases from J, leaving 13 bases between. CDR1 and CDR2 (germline): SGHRS, YFSETQ. In DNA, the CDR3 is TGCGCCAGCAGCTTAGACTCCCTGGGGGAGCAGTACTTC. Amino acid sequence: CASSLDSLGEQYF.

This chain uses TRBV4-1 with TRBJ2-7; 8 nucleotides match TRBD1. Trimming took 4 bases from V and 2 from J; bases not matched to a gene: 7. Germline V CDR1 and CDR2: MGHRA, YSYEKL. The CDR3 contains 15 residues. The CDR3 DNA reads TGCGCCAGCAGCCTGATGGACAGGGAAACCTACGAGCAGTACTTC. It codes for CASSLMDRETYEQYF.

J is TRBJ1-1 and V is TRBV19; D is unresolved. V lost 7 bases, J lost 6 bases, and 18 bases lay in between. The CDR3 is 14 amino acids. Per the germline V gene, CDR1 is LNHDA and CDR2 is SQIVND (reference sequence). The CDR3 nucleotides are TGTGCCAGTATAGACCGAGGCTATAGGCCTGAAGCTTTCTTT. This gives the protein CASIDRGYRPEAFF.